The rows below give T cell receptor beta chains drawn from one sample of a study of T-cell memory formation after mild COVID-19. TCRdb itself ran the 5' RACE reads through MiXCR, one entry per CDR3 protein. The sample comprises a few hundred thousand distinct CDR3 sequences, over 25% of which are singletons, and approximately 13% rests with the top ten. The sequenced material came from PBMCs or a T cell subset sorted from them (not recorded which). The source is an adult woman who had mild COVID-19 (a few samples of this study predate the infection). Cell type and time point are not known. CDR3s include the opening cysteine and the closing phenylalanine or tryptophan. The order of the fields is CDR3 length, D gene, clone size, V gene, J gene, CDR3 protein, CDR3 DNA. D genes are given only for firm matches. A row's size may be missing; if present it is once, few, many or a size class.

length: 15
D: .
size: .
V: TRBV5-1
J: TRBJ2-3
CDR3: CASSLVPGSTDTQYF
DNA: TGCGCCAGCAGCTTGGTGCCGGGAAGCACAGATACGCAGTATTTT

length: 14
D: .
size: .
V: TRBV4-1
J: TRBJ1-2
CDR3: CASSQWGFYYGYTF
DNA: TGCGCCAGCAGCCAATGGGGCTTCTACTATGGCTACACCTTC

length: 11
D: .
size: .
V: TRBV6-6
J: TRBJ2-7
CDR3: CASSSRWEQYF
DNA: TGTGCCAGCAGTTCCAGGTGGGAGCAGTACTTC

length: 13
D: TRBD1
size: .
V: TRBV18
J: TRBJ1-2
CDR3: CASSPSQGSGYTF
DNA: TGTGCCAGCTCACCATCACAGGGGTCTGGCTACACCTTC

length: 14
D: .
size: few
V: TRBV4-1
J: TRBJ2-7
CDR3: CASSQGGIAGEQYF
DNA: TGCGCCAGCAGCCAAGGAGGAATAGCCGGGGAGCAGTACTTC

length: 13
D: .
size: few
V: TRBV12-3/TRBV12-4
J: TRBJ2-2
CDR3: CASTDTNTGELFF
DNA: TGTGCCAGCACGGATACGAACACCGGGGAGCTGTTTTTT

length: 16
D: TRBD2
size: many
V: TRBV5-4
J: TRBJ2-5
CDR3: CASSPSSGGYQETQYF
DNA: TGTGCCAGCAGCCCCTCTAGCGGGGGGTACCAAGAGACCCAGTACTTC

length: 15
D: .
size: .
V: TRBV7-9
J: TRBJ2-1
CDR3: CASSFGRVTVNEQFF
DNA: TGTGCCAGCAGCTTCGGCAGGGTGACGGTGAATGAGCAGTTCTTC

length: 16
D: .
size: .
V: TRBV5-1
J: TRBJ2-2
CDR3: CASSLISGTNTGELFF
DNA: TGCGCCAGCAGCTTGATTTCCGGGACGAACACCGGGGAGCTGTTTTTT

length: 14
D: .
size: few
V: TRBV7-2
J: TRBJ2-3
CDR3: CASSPQESGDTQYF
DNA: TGTGCCAGCAGCCCCCAAGAAAGTGGAGATACGCAGTATTTT

length: 14
D: .
size: .
V: TRBV19
J: TRBJ1-5
CDR3: CASSITRGNQPQHF
DNA: TGTGCCAGTAGTATTACTCGCGGGAATCAGCCCCAGCATTTT

length: 12
D: .
size: .
V: TRBV29-1
J: TRBJ2-5
CDR3: CSVVRDQETQYF
DNA: TGCAGCGTTGTGAGGGACCAAGAGACCCAGTACTTC

length: 15
D: TRBD1
size: few
V: TRBV5-1
J: TRBJ2-5
CDR3: CASSLGQGIGETQYF
DNA: TGCGCCAGCAGCTTGGGACAGGGTATTGGGGAGACCCAGTACTTC

length: 15
D: TRBD1
size: .
V: TRBV4-1
J: TRBJ2-4
CDR3: CASSLDRGLRNIQYF
DNA: TGCGCCAGCAGCCTGGACAGGGGGCTAAGAAACATTCAGTACTTC

length: 15
D: .
size: .
V: TRBV7-7
J: TRBJ1-4
CDR3: CASSLGETELEKLFF
DNA: TGTGCTAGCAGCTTGGGTGAAACAGAACTTGAAAAACTGTTTTTT

length: 10
D: .
size: once
V: TRBV7-9
J: TRBJ1-1
CDR3: CAGGSTEAFF
DNA: TGTGCCGGAGGGAGCACTGAAGCTTTCTTT

length: 12
D: .
size: .
V: TRBV19
J: TRBJ2-7
CDR3: CASLSYWGEQYF
DNA: TGTGCCAGTCTTAGCTACTGGGGCGAGCAGTACTTC

length: 15
D: .
size: .
V: TRBV21-1
J: TRBJ2-7
CDR3: CASSKRGRPTCEQYF
DNA: TGTGCCAGCAGCAAAAGGGGCAGACCTACCTGCGAGCAGTACTTC

length: 15
D: .
size: few
V: TRBV11-1
J: TRBJ1-1
CDR3: CASRAPDSANTEAFF
DNA: TGTGCCAGCAGGGCCCCGGACAGTGCGAACACTGAAGCTTTCTTT

length: 14
D: .
size: .
V: TRBV20-1
J: TRBJ1-1
CDR3: CSVPQPGLDTEAFF
DNA: TGCAGTGTTCCTCAGCCGGGCTTGGACACTGAAGCTTTCTTT

length: 15
D: .
size: .
V: TRBV4-1
J: TRBJ2-2
CDR3: CASSYRQGGAGELFF
DNA: TGCGCCAGCAGCTATCGACAGGGAGGCGCCGGGGAGCTGTTTTTT

length: 16
D: TRBD2
size: few
V: TRBV5-1
J: TRBJ2-1
CDR3: CASRPQGTSGYNEQFF
DNA: TGCGCCAGCAGACCACAAGGGACTAGCGGCTACAATGAGCAGTTCTTC

length: 15
D: TRBD1
size: .
V: TRBV2
J: TRBJ1-1
CDR3: CASNPLTGLNTEAFF
DNA: TGTGCCAGCAATCCCCTGACAGGGTTGAACACTGAAGCTTTCTTT